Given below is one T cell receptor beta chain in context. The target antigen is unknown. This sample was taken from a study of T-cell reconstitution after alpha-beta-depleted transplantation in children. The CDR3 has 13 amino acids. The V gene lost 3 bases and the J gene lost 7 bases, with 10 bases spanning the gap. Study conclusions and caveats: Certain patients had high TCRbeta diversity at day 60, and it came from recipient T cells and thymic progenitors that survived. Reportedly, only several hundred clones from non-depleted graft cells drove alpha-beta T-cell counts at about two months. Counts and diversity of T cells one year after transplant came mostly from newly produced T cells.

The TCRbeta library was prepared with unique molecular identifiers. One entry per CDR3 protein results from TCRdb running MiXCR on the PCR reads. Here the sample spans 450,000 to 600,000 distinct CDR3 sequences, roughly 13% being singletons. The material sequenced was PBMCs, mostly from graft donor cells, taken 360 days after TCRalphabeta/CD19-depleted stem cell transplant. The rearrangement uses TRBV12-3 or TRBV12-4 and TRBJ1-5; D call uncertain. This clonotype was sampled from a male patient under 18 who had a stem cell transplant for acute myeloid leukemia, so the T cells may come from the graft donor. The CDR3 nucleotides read TGTGCCAGCAGTTTGATGGGGTTCCAGCCCCAGCATTTT. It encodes CASSLMGFQPQHF.